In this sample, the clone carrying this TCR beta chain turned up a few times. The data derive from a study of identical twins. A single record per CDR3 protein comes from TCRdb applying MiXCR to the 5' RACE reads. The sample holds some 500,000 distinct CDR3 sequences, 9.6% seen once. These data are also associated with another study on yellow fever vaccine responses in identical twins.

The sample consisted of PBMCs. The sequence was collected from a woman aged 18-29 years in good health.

This chain's CDR3 is CSAKDRGIPYEQYF. In nucleotides, the CDR3 is TGCAGTGCTAAAGACAGGGGCATTCCCTACGAGCAGTACTTC. V usage is TRBV20-1 and J usage is TRBJ2-7; TRBD1 agrees at 8 bases. This CDR3 is built from 14 residues. CDR1 and CDR2 (germline): DFQATT, SNEGSKA (reference sequence). The V and J ends lost 4 bases and 2 bases, in that order; junction bases with no gene match: 7.